A single sample gave rise to the 15 T cell receptor beta chains below, sequenced in a study of beta chain features in type 1 diabetes. Expressed TCRB transcripts were sequenced, since all the RNA that had been isolated was reverse transcribed. Only in-frame clones appear in the TCRdb table, and some are missing; sequencing was by immunoSEQ multiplex PCR. Among 450,000 to 550,000 clones listed, 30% were seen once. The sequenced sample was naive CD4+ T cells from blood. These receptors originate from a man between 18 and 35 years old in good health.

The chain joins TRBV29-1 to TRBJ2-7; 12 nucleotides align to TRBD2. The CDR3 extends over 14 amino acids. From germline, CDR1 is SQVTM and CDR2 ANQGSEA. Trimming removed 5 bases from V and 6 bases from J; junction bases left unmatched: 8. This CDR3 reads CSVLTSGRSSEQYF. The CDR3 coding sequence is TGCAGCGTTCTGACTAGCGGGAGATCGAGCGAGCAGTACTTC.

V gene TRBV15 combines with J gene TRBJ1-1; D remains unclear. The germline V gene has CDR1 LNHNV and CDR2 YYDKDF (reference sequence). This CDR3 is 14 amino acids long. V was pared by 0 bases and J by 1 base, with 6 bases between. The CDR3 DNA reads as TGTGCCACCAGCAGAGATGGCAAGAACACTGAAGCTTTCTTT. Translation gives CATSRDGKNTEAFF.

This clone came up a few times. Other nucleotide sequences from this sample produce the same CDR3. J is TRBJ2-1 and V is TRBV20-1; D perhaps matches TRBD1 (5 bases). The CDR3 is made up of 11 amino acids. Germline V lookup: CDR1 DFQATT, CDR2 SNEGSKA (reference sequence). Deletions cut 2 bases from V and 8 bases from J, with 7 bases between. The CDR3 nucleotides read TGCAGTGCTAGAAGGGGTGATGAGCAGTTCTTC. Translating it yields CSARRGDEQFF.

This clone occurred a few times. This chain links TRBV30 with TRBJ2-1, with 7 bases matching TRBD2. The length of the CDR3 is 13 residues. V lost 3 bases to trimming and J lost 10 bases; unmatched junction nucleotides: 9. CDR1 and CDR2 (germline): GTSNPN, SVGIG (reference sequence). The CDR3 DNA follows: TGTGCCTGGAGGGGCGGGAGAACCAACGAGCAGTTCTTC. Residues: CAWRGGRTNEQFF.

The genes are TRBV5-4 and TRBJ2-5; 9 bases are shared with TRBD2. The CDR3 runs 16 residues. Germline values: CDR1 SGHNT, CDR2 YYREEE (reference sequence). The ends lost 4 bases at V and 5 bases at J; junction bases unmatched: 12. The CDR3 protein is CASSTSGTSLVETQYF. The CDR3 DNA is TGTGCCAGCAGCACGAGCGGGACTAGCTTAGTGGAGACCCAGTACTTC. The full variable domain, its missing parts supplied by reference TRBV5-4 and TRBJ2-5, is ETGVTQSPTHLIKTRGQQVTLRCSSQSGHNTVSWYQQALGQGPQFIFQYYREEENGRGNFPPRFSGLQFPNYSSELNVNALELDDSALYLCASSTSGTSLVETQYFGPGTRLLVL.

The genes are TRBV20-1 and TRBJ2-3; 8 bases agree with TRBD1. CDR3 length: 11 amino acids. Trimming at V came to 1 base and at J to 10 bases, leaving 1 base not matched to a gene. Per germline, CDR1 DFQATT and CDR2 SNEGSKA (reference sequence). CDR3: CSARVQGAQYF. CDR3 bases: TGCAGTGCTAGAGTACAGGGGGCGCAGTATTTT.

This clone has more than one count but fewer than ten. The genes are TRBV7-2 and TRBJ2-4, with D tentatively TRBD1 (6 bases). Germline CDR1 is SGHTA and CDR2 is FQGNSA. Deletions cut 6 bases from V and 8 bases from J, with 8 bases between. The CDR3 sequence is 11 residues long. CDR3 amino acids: CASSSGDIQYF. The CDR3 nucleotides are TGTGCCAGCAGTTCAGGGGACATTCAGTACTTC.

This clone was recorded a few times. Other DNA sequences in the sample encode the same CDR3. This chain links TRBV7-9 with TRBJ2-7; no clear D gene. Germline V gene data show CDR1 as SEHNR and CDR2 as FQNEAQ (reference sequence). The CDR3 totals 11 residues. Trimming removed 1 base at V and 4 bases at J, with 2 bases between. CDR3 loop: CASSLVYEQYF. The CDR3 coding sequence is TGTGCCAGCAGCTTAGTTTACGAGCAGTACTTC.

The chain joins TRBV7-8 to TRBJ2-1; TRBD1 matches at 12 bases. V gave up 4 bases and J gave up 9 bases; unmatched junction bases: 4. Looked up from germline, CDR1 is SGHVS and CDR2 is FQNEAQ. The CDR3 contains 14 residues. In DNA, the CDR3 is TGTGCCAGCAGCTGGGACAGGGGGCCGGCTGAGCAGTTCTTC. Its translation is CASSWDRGPAEQFF. The complete variable domain, with remaining parts taken from reference TRBV7-8 and TRBJ2-1, reads GAGVSQSPRYKVAKRGQDVALRCDPISGHVSLFWYQQALGQGPEFLTYFQNEAQLDKSGLPSDRFFAERPEGSVSTLKIQRTQQEDSAVYLCASSWDRGPAEQFFGPGTRLTVL.

This clone came up a few times. The chain employs TRBV30 and TRBJ2-1; D may be TRBD2 (5 bases). There are 16 residues in the CDR3. Per the germline V gene, CDR1 is GTSNPN and CDR2 is SVGIG (reference sequence). Trimming removed 3 bases at V and 0 bases at J, with 15 bases between. The CDR3 here is CAWRAPRRSSYNEQFF. In DNA, the CDR3 is TGTGCCTGGAGGGCCCCGCGGAGGAGCTCCTACAATGAGCAGTTCTTC.

The chain links TRBV29-1 to TRBJ1-2; D gene uncertain. Germline V gene data show CDR1 as SQVTM and CDR2 as ANQGSEA. V was pared by 0 bases and J by 11 bases, with 19 bases between. The CDR3 is 14 residues long. The CDR3 sequence: CSVEEFQEIGEYTF. As DNA, the CDR3 is TGCAGCGTTGAAGAGTTCCAGGAAATTGGGGAGTACACCTTC.

This clone was seen a few times. The J gene is TRBJ1-5, the V gene TRBV15; 8 bases align to TRBD1. Trimming removed 6 bases from V and 5 bases from J; junction bases left unmatched: 6. Germline CDR1 LNHNV, CDR2 YYDKDF (reference sequence). This CDR3 region has 14 residues. This CDR3 reads CATREGQAYQPQHF. The CDR3 region has the DNA TGTGCCACCAGAGAGGGACAGGCTTATCAGCCCCAGCATTTT.

This clone was counted only a few times. V is TRBV29-1 and J is TRBJ2-7; the match to TRBD2 covers 11 bases. V lost 5 bases, J lost 6 bases, and 9 bases stayed unmatched. Germline V gene data show CDR1 as SQVTM and CDR2 as ANQGSEA. The CDR3 is 14 amino acids. The CDR3 DNA follows: TGCAGCGTTACGACTAGCGGGAAACCGTTCGAGCAGTACTTC. Encoded protein: CSVTTSGKPFEQYF.

The chain is built from TRBV28 and TRBJ2-1; the D is unclear. CDR3 size: 13 residues. In germline, CDR1 is MDHEN, CDR2 SYDVKM. V shed 7 bases and J shed 0 bases, with 7 bases lying between them. The CDR3 sequence is CASTRDSYNEQFF. CDR3 bases: TGTGCCAGCACGAGAGACTCCTACAATGAGCAGTTCTTC.

The chain couples TRBV4-3 to TRBJ2-7; no clear D gene. Germline-derived CDR1 and CDR2 are LGHNA and YSLEER. The CDR3 has 14 residues. V was clipped by 0 bases and J by 8 bases, with 14 bases between them. Here the CDR3 DNA reads TGCGCCAGCAGCCAAGATTTAGGCACTGGGAAGCAGTACTTC. Protein product: CASSQDLGTGKQYF.